This T cell receptor (beta chain) was captured by sequencing in a study of blood T cells in healthy people across ages. Study conclusions and caveats: Long-lived donors carried more naive CD4+ cells and greater diversity than aged donors.

For the second PCR, which ran for about 6 to 11 cycles, a sample-barcoded 5' primer and a J-beta primer mix were used. TCRdb processed the 5' RACE reads anew with MiXCR; each CDR3 protein has one entry. This table holds nearly 1 million distinct CDR3 sequences, roughly 50% found once. Points on this clonotype: Its target is unknown.

CDR1 is MNHEY and CDR2 is SMNVEV in the germline V gene (reference sequence). The CDR3 covers 15 residues. Trimming cost V 0 bases and J 6 bases, with 14 bases left between them. The chain recombines TRBV27 with TRBJ1-1; D perhaps matches TRBD1 (6 bases). Sequenced: blood. This TCR was sampled from a woman aged 60-75 years in good health. Here the CDR3 reads CASSLSMNREAEAFF. The CDR3 nucleotides read TGTGCCAGCAGTTTATCCATGAACAGGGAAGCTGAAGCTTTCTTT.